The sequence of this TCR beta chain was determined in a study of blood T cell repertoires in COVID-19. Study-wide background: PBMCs, B-cell-depleted T cells, or T cells provided the cDNA or gDNA that made up the material.

How the authors handled the data: How many nucleated cells were present was estimated from reference gene primer amplification. Assay: immunoSEQ multiplex PCR; the TCRdb copy retains only in-frame clones and omits some. D and trimming were read from the DNA, whereas the V and J calls and clone size are those reported in that table. Seen here are about 240,000 clones, roughly 85% observed once, and the top ten hold 5.1%. Seattle patients were enrolled while actively infected and followed longitudinally. V gave up 5 bases and J gave up 0 bases, with 12 bases separating them. The CDR3 covers 15 residues. CDR1 and CDR2 (germline): LNHDA, SQIVND (reference sequence). This clone was counted a few times.

The receptor's source is a man aged 45-60 years with COVID-19, enrolled during active disease. The source material was peripheral blood. The chain employs TRBV19 and TRBJ2-3; D is ambiguous. The CDR3 bases are TGTGCCAGTAGTCCGGGTTACCCTAGCACAGATACGCAGTATTTT. Its protein is CASSPGYPSTDTQYF.